This T cell receptor beta chain was recorded in a study of cytomegalovirus exposure and HLA in healthy donors. Regarding this clone: The antigen is not known.

TCRdb's table, derived via immunoSEQ multiplex PCR, lists solely in-frame clones and lacks some. The repertoire holds about 180,000 clones, with roughly 86% as singletons. The donors were members of the validation cohort comprising approximately 110 subjects, separate from the approximately 710-subject first cohort. General study findings and limits: Later, an analysis found that TCR clusters from the first cohort tended to co-occur in the 95 to 150 validation repertoires. It was fewer than 200 TCR beta chains that were listed as cytomegalovirus-associated. Per published reports, the classifier diagnosed cytomegalovirus status with high specificity and sensitivity.

Input material: PBMCs. The TCR comes from a man aged 18 to 29 in good health and CMV-seropositive.

The CDR3 sequence is CASSLVGQGDTGELFF. The CDR3 DNA reads TGTGCCAGCAGCTTAGTCGGACAGGGTGACACCGGGGAGCTGTTTTTT. The chain is built from TRBV11-2 and TRBJ2-2; 8 bases fit TRBD1. Germline CDR1 and CDR2: SGHAT and FQNNGV. The CDR3 sequence is 16 residues long. V gave up 1 base and J gave up 3 bases; unmatched junction bases: 4.